Listed below are T cell receptor beta chains from one sample, sequenced in a study of cytomegalovirus exposure and HLA in healthy donors. Assay used: immunoSEQ multiplex PCR; TCRdb lists only in-frame clones, some missing. The sample includes some 71,000 clones, 60% to 80% of them seen just once. The specimen sequenced was PBMCs. Receptors originate from a woman in her 30s in good health and CMV-seropositive. The CDR3 runs from the conserved cysteine through the conserved F or W. The size field is filled for only some rows; it gives once, few, many or a size class.

clone_size	cdr3_length	v_call	cdr3_aa
few	14	TRBV5-1	CASSLGQPSYEQYF
NA	14	TRBV18	CASSPLGQQETQYF
NA	15	TRBV28	CASSSTGGPGTEAFF
NA	13	TRBV5-1	CASSLPGNYEAFF
NA	15	TRBV5-4	CASSLVGVFGNEQFF
few	12	TRBV10-3	CAISEYRVEQYF
few	12	TRBV30	CAWPPQGQPQHF
NA	13	TRBV2	CASTLLGPYGYTF
NA	15	TRBV5-1	CASSVTSGHYNEQFF
NA	12	TRBV2	CASSDRDTEAFF
once	15	TRBV29-1	CSVGSSGRFGNIQYF